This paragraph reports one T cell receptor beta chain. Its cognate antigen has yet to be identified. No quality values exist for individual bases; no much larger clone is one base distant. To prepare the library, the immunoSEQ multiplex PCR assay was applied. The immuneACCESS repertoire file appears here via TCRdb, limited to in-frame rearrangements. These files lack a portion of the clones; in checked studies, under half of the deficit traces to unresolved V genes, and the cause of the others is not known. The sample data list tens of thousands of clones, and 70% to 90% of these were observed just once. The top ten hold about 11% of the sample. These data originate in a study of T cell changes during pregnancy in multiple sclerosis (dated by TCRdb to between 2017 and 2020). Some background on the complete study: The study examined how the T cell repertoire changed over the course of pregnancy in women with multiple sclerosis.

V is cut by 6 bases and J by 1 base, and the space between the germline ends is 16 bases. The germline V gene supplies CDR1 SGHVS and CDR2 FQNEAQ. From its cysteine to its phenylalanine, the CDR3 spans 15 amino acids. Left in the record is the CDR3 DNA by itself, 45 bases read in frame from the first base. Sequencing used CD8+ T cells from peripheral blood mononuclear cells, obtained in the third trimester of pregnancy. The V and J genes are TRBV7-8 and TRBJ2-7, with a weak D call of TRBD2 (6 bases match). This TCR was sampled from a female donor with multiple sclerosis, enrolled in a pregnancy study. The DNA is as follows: TGTGCCAGCAGGAAATATAGCGGTTCTTCCTACGAGCAGTACTTC. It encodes CASRKYSGSSYEQYF.